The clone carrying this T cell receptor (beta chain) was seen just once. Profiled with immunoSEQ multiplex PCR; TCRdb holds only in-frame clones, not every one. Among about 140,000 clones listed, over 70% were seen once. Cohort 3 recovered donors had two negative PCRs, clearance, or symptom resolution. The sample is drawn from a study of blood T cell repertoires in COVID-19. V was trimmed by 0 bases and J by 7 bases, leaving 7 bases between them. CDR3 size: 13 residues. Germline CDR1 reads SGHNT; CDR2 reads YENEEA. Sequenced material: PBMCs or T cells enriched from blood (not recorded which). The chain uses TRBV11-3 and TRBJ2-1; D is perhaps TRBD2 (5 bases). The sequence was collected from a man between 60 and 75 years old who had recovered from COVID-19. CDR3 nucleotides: TGTGCCAGCAGCTTAGACGGGGTTAATGAGCAGTTCTTC. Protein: CASSLDGVNEQFF.